These 26 T cell receptor beta chains were all obtained from the same sample, sequenced in a study of human T cells and chemical hapten exposure (dated by TCRdb to the early 2020s). The time point label of this sample denotes: patch test 1, 2 weeks after DPC sensitization. The sample's treatment or condition, from its label and the paper: therapeutic diphenylcyclopropenone sensitization with weekly scalp DPC. The library was built by means of RACE. The sequencing machine was a NextSeq 500. TCRdb reprocessing: public reads trimmed at Q25 with fastp, clones called with MiXCR, in-frame beta chains kept. Every CDR3 protein is listed once, alongside the most common genes and DNA of its rows. This sample gives some 83,000 distinct CDR3 sequences in total; roughly 10% of them show up just once. The ten largest clones capture around 4.5% of the sample. The source was whole blood, collected in connection with sensitization to the hapten diphenylcyclopropenone (DPC). These receptors were obtained from a woman aged 45-59 years with alopecia areata. Some clones in this sample may be carry-over from other donors' samples.

The rearrangement uses TRBV5-1 and TRBJ2-5, with D perhaps TRBD2 (5 bases). Looked up from germline, CDR1 is SGHRS and CDR2 is YFSETQ. CDR3 size: 14 residues. Trimming removed 2 bases from V and 5 bases from J, with 13 bases in between. The CDR3 DNA reads as TGCGCCAGCAGCTTACGCGGGCCCCCGGAGACCCAGTACTTC. It is translated as CASSLRGPPETQYF.

The chain uses TRBV7-2 and TRBJ2-1; D is uncertain. Trimming shortened V by 1 base and J by 14 bases, and 15 bases separated the two germline ends. CDR1 is SGHTA and CDR2 is FQGNSA in the germline V gene. The CDR3 sequence is 13 residues long. The CDR3 region is CASSLVGPPAEFF. CDR3 DNA sequence: TGTGCCAGCAGCTTAGTTGGACCACCGGCAGAGTTCTTC.

This clonotype was seen at least ten times. V gene TRBV6-5 combines with J gene TRBJ2-3; TRBD2 agrees at 9 bases. The CDR3 totals 16 residues. Trimming at V came to 7 bases and at J to 6 bases, leaving 14 bases not matched to a gene. The V gene's germline CDR1 is MNHEY and CDR2 SVGAGI. The CDR3 spells CASIPSLGGGADTQYF. The CDR3, as DNA: TGTGCCAGCATCCCCTCCCTGGGCGGGGGGGCGGATACGCAGTATTTT.

The chain combines TRBV9 with TRBJ1-1, with D maybe TRBD1 (6 bases). The length of the CDR3 is 12 residues. The V end was cut by 3 bases, the J end by 8 bases, with 11 bases between. Germline CDR1 and CDR2: SGDLS and YYNGEE. CDR3 residues: CASSEPGVEAFF. The DNA of the CDR3 is TGTGCCAGCAGCGAACCAGGGGTAGAAGCTTTCTTT.

This clonotype was counted many times. V gene TRBV7-2 combines with J gene TRBJ2-7, with 16 bases matching TRBD2. The germline gives CDR1 SGHTA, CDR2 FQGNSA. V trimming: 4 bases; J trimming: 7 bases; junction bases outside the gene matches: 10. The CDR3 covers 17 residues. CDR3: CASSSPGLAGGLEEQYF. The CDR3 DNA follows: TGTGCCAGCAGCTCACCGGGACTAGCGGGGGGGCTTGAGGAGCAGTACTTC. Complete variable domain (other parts from reference TRBV7-2 and TRBJ2-7): GAGVSQSPSNKVTEKGKDVELRCDPISGHTALYWYRQSLGQGLEFLIYFQGNSAPDKSGLPSDRFSAERTGGSVSTLTIQRTQQEDSAVYLCASSSPGLAGGLEEQYFGPGTRLTVT.

This clonotype was seen more than once but under ten times. The DNA for the CDR3 is TGTGCCAGCAGCTTCCGAGACTCCGGAGGTGTGGAGCAGTACTTC. It yields the protein CASSFRDSGGVEQYF. The gene calls are TRBV11-1 and TRBJ2-7; a weak D match, TRBD2 (5 bases). The ends were cut back, 3 bases at V and 7 bases at J, with 19 bases in the middle. CDR1 and CDR2 (germline): SGHAT, FQDESV (reference sequence). The CDR3 spans 15 residues.

The chain is built from TRBV12-3 or TRBV12-4 and TRBJ2-1; D perhaps matches TRBD1 (5 bases). The CDR3 length is 13 residues. V lost 5 bases, J lost 7 bases, and 12 bases lay in between. Written as DNA, the CDR3 is TGTGCCAGCAGTAGGGGCCGGTGGAATGAGCAGTTCTTC. This sequence encodes CASSRGRWNEQFF.

The sample holds many counts of this clonotype. The chain employs TRBV28 and TRBJ2-1, with D uncertain. Looked up from germline, CDR1 is MDHEN and CDR2 is SYDVKM. V lost 1 base and J lost 10, with 11 bases in between. The CDR3 runs 13 residues. CDR3 sequence reads: CASSLYAAGEQFF. CDR3 sequence (DNA): TGTGCCAGCAGTTTATATGCCGCAGGAGAGCAGTTCTTC. The full variable domain, with the rest looked up from reference TRBV28 and TRBJ2-1, is DVKVTQSSRYLVKRTGEKVFLECVQDMDHENMFWYRQDPGLGLRLIYFSYDVKMKEKGDIPEGYSVSREKKERFSLILESASTNQTSMYLCASSLYAAGEQFFGPGTRLTVL.

This clonotype was found many times. The chain has TRBV6-6 and TRBJ1-1; D gene ambiguous. V lost 5 bases to trimming and J lost 1 base, with 23 bases between them. Germline V gives CDR1 MNHNY, CDR2 SVGAGI (reference sequence). CDR3 length: 18 residues. For the CDR3, the DNA is TGTGCCAGCAGTAATCCCCCAAAACCCCGGTTGGAGAACACTGAAGCTTTCTTT. It codes for CASSNPPKPRLENTEAFF.

This clonotype was detected ten times or more. The V gene is TRBV4-2, the J gene TRBJ2-1; possible D gene TRBD1, 6 bases. Looked up from germline, CDR1 is LGHNA and CDR2 is YNFKEQ. The V and J ends lost 1 base and 6 bases respectively, with 13 bases between them. The CDR3 is made up of 15 amino acids. CDR3 amino acids: CASSQGVQGTNEQFF. DNA for the CDR3: TGTGCCAGCAGCCAAGGGGTTCAGGGGACCAATGAGCAGTTCTTC.

This clonotype occurred many times. The chain links TRBV3-1 to TRBJ2-7; TRBD2 is a possible D gene (6 bases). CDR1 is LGHDT and CDR2 is YNNKEL in the germline V gene (reference sequence). With 4 bases removed from V and 4 bases from J, the gap between germline ends came to 20 bases. The CDR3 covers 16 residues. Written as DNA, the CDR3 is TGTGCCAGCAGCCTATCCCGCGGGGCAGGACCTTACGAGCAGTACTTC. Encoded protein: CASSLSRGAGPYEQYF.

This clonotype showed up many times. The J gene is TRBJ2-5, the V gene TRBV19; 9 bases align to TRBD1. The ends lost 3 bases at V and 4 bases at J; junction bases unmatched: 0. The CDR3 spans 13 residues. CDR1 LNHDA and CDR2 SQIVND come from the germline V gene (reference sequence). The CDR3: CASSMDRGETQYF. CDR3 bases: TGTGCCAGTAGTATGGACAGGGGAGAGACCCAGTACTTC.

This clonotype was picked up many times. This sequence joins TRBV7-2 and TRBJ2-7; D call uncertain. Germline V lookup: CDR1 SGHTA, CDR2 FQGNSA. The V and J ends lost 1 base and 3 bases respectively, with 4 bases between them. CDR3 length: 12 amino acids. In DNA, the CDR3 is TGTGCCAGCAGCTTAGGGGTCTACGAGCAGTACTTC. It encodes CASSLGVYEQYF.

The J gene is TRBJ2-4, the V gene TRBV6-1; 12 bases align to TRBD2. Looked up from germline, CDR1 is MNHNS and CDR2 is SASEGT. The CDR3 is 17 residues long. V gave up 3 bases and J gave up 8 bases; unmatched junction bases: 11. CDR3 bases: TGTGCCAGCAGTGAGGCTAGCGGGAGGGCCGAGGGATACATTCAGTACTTC. Protein: CASSEASGRAEGYIQYF.

This clonotype was counted at least ten times. The genes are TRBV6-5 and TRBJ1-5; D call uncertain. CDR1 is MNHEY, CDR2 SVGAGI, per germline. The CDR3 extends over 14 amino acids. Trimming stripped 6 bases from V and 1 base from J, with 10 bases between. CDR3 in amino acids: CASRASGSNQPQHF. The DNA of the CDR3 is TGTGCCAGCAGGGCAAGTGGCAGCAATCAGCCCCAGCATTTT.

The chain's CDR3 is CASSPTGMGDTQYF. CDR3 nucleotides: TGTGCCAGCTCGCCGACAGGAATGGGAGATACGCAGTATTTT. The chain has TRBV18 and TRBJ2-3; D possibly corresponds to TRBD1 (6 bases). The CDR3 length is 14 residues. V lost 6 bases and J 5 bases, leaving 15 bases between the germline ends. CDR1 is KGHSH, CDR2 LQKENI, per germline.

This clonotype occurred once. The J gene is TRBJ2-1, the V gene TRBV14; D unclear. This CDR3 is 17 amino acids long. V was shortened by 3 bases and J by 3 bases, with 18 bases between the two germline ends. CDR1 and CDR2 (germline): SGHDN, FVKESK. CDR3: CASSHLQTSKVYNEQFF. For the CDR3, the DNA is TGTGCCAGCAGCCACTTACAAACCAGCAAGGTCTACAATGAGCAGTTCTTC.

This clonotype was recorded many times. The chain joins TRBV7-2 to TRBJ2-7, with 7 bases aligning to TRBD1. The CDR3 is 15 residues long. After removal of 1 base from V and 3 bases from J, the junction contained 6 bases not matched to a gene. Per germline, CDR1 SGHTA and CDR2 FQGNSA. CDR3 region: CASSLEGALHYEQYF. CDR3 nucleotides: TGTGCCAGCAGCTTAGAGGGGGCGCTACACTACGAGCAGTACTTC.

This clonotype turned up a few times. This rearrangement joins TRBV7-2 to TRBJ2-7, with unresolved D. V was pared by 3 bases and J by 5 bases, with 17 bases between. The CDR3 contains 15 residues. Germline V gives CDR1 SGHTA, CDR2 FQGNSA. CDR3 coding DNA: TGTGCCAGCAGCTTGGCAGGACCGGGCCGGGACGAGCAGTACTTC. Translating it yields CASSLAGPGRDEQYF.

This clonotype appeared a few times. The gene calls are TRBV29-1 and TRBJ2-5; 13 positions agree with TRBD2. The length of the CDR3 is 15 residues. The germline V gene has CDR1 SQVTM and CDR2 ANQGSEA. With 4 bases clipped from V and 3 bases from J, the junction kept 5 bases outside the gene matches. The CDR3 protein is CSVARLAGGKETQYF. In DNA form, the CDR3 reads TGCAGCGTTGCCCGACTAGCGGGGGGTAAAGAGACCCAGTACTTC.

This chain joins TRBV30 and TRBJ2-7; D assignment may be TRBD1 or TRBD2 (6 bases each). The CDR3 sequence is 13 residues long. V gave up 3 bases and J gave up 5 bases, with 14 bases separating them. CDR1 and CDR2 from the germline V gene are GTSNPN and SVGIG (reference sequence). CDR3 sequence: CAWSFGGLHEQYF. As DNA, the CDR3 is TGTGCCTGGAGCTTCGGGGGCTTGCACGAGCAGTACTTC.

This clonotype has more than one count but fewer than ten. The chain couples TRBV7-2 to TRBJ2-3; D is undetermined. V gave up 6 bases and J gave up 1 base, with 14 bases separating them. Germline V lookup: CDR1 SGHTA, CDR2 FQGNSA. The CDR3 is made up of 15 amino acids. CDR3 nucleotide sequence: TGTGCCAGCAGACTGGCGAGCTTTGGCACAGATACGCAGTATTTT. It is translated as CASRLASFGTDTQYF.

The V and J genes are TRBV7-9 and TRBJ2-1; perhaps D is TRBD1 or TRBD2 (5 bases each). The CDR3 has 15 residues. V dropped 4 bases and J dropped 8 bases, with 18 bases sitting between them. Germline V CDR1 and CDR2: SEHNR, FQNEAQ (reference sequence). The CDR3 sequence: CASSWAGTHDYEQFF. CDR3 DNA sequence: TGTGCCAGCAGCTGGGCCGGGACCCACGACTATGAGCAGTTCTTC.

This clonotype was observed many times. This chain joins TRBV6-5 and TRBJ2-7; 10 bases align to TRBD2. The V gene end was trimmed by 2 bases and the J gene end by 7 bases; junction bases not matched to a gene: 14. From germline, CDR1 is MNHEY and CDR2 SVGAGI. The CDR3 has 17 amino acids. CDR3 in DNA: TGTGCCAGCAGTTACGCAGGACAGCCGGGACTAGCGAGGGAGCAGTACTTC. Translated, it gives CASSYAGQPGLAREQYF.

The chain uses TRBV9 and TRBJ2-7; weak D call: TRBD2 (5 bases). The CDR3 consists of 11 residues. Per germline, CDR1 SGDLS and CDR2 YYNGEE. V lost 2 bases and J lost 5, with 5 bases in between. CDR3 nucleotide sequence: TGTGCCAGCAGCGTGGAGGACGAGCAGTACTTC. Amino acid sequence: CASSVEDEQYF.

This clonotype was seen a few times. The chain combines TRBV12-3 or TRBV12-4 with TRBJ2-2; D is possibly TRBD1 (6 bases). V lost 3 bases and J 6 bases, leaving 14 bases between the germline ends. The CDR3 totals 15 residues. CDR3 nucleotides: TGTGCCAGCAGTTTCCAGGGGTCGGTCGCCGGGGAGCTGTTTTTT. Amino acids: CASSFQGSVAGELFF.